This T cell receptor (beta chain) comes out of a study of cytomegalovirus exposure and HLA in healthy donors. Study context: According to later analysis, the same platform produced the 100 to 150 validation and 600 to 800 first-cohort repertoires.

Repertoires were generated with immunoSEQ multiplex PCR, while TCRdb's copy carries only in-frame clones and drops some. The sample lists about 340,000 clones; roughly 88% were seen once. Study findings and constraints: A subsequent analysis found that TCR clusters from the first cohort also tended to co-occur in the 90 to 150 validation repertoires, with 90% to 95% of cluster scores above 0. Overall, roughly 150 TCR beta chains were annotated as cytomegalovirus-associated. In vitro assays verified that three CMV-associated chains recognized CMV antigens specifically.

Comments on this clone: Its antigen is unidentified.

Germline V gene lookup returns CDR1 SGHVS and CDR2 FQNEAQ. Unmatched junction bases numbered 15, after V lost 4 bases and J lost 8 bases. This CDR3 is built from 17 residues. Material: PBMCs. The chain employs TRBV7-8 and TRBJ2-2; TRBD1 matches 8 bases. This sequence was found in a woman in her late teens or twenties in good health and CMV-seronegative. This CDR3 reads CASSSNPIGQGWGELFF. The CDR3 DNA sequence: TGTGCCAGCAGCTCAAACCCCATAGGACAGGGTTGGGGGGAGCTGTTTTTT.